What follows are 18 T cell receptor beta chains derived from one specimen sequenced in a study of Graves' ophthalmopathy and Graves' hyperthyroidism. Amplification of TCR beta CDR3 regions used RNA transcripts. First-round RT-PCR employed HTBI primers, with a second-round multiplex PCR after it. Via MiXCR, TCRdb re-called the multiplex PCR reads, giving one row per CDR3 protein. The sample has around 470,000 distinct CDR3 sequences; about 15% are singletons. Sequencing was carried out using blood. The receptors shown here come from a woman aged 25 to 45 with Graves' ophthalmopathy.

Ten or more counts support this clonotype. This rearrangement joins TRBV28 to TRBJ1-1; D is perhaps TRBD1 (5 bases). CDR1 and CDR2 from the germline V gene are MDHEN and SYDVKM. V dropped 2 bases and J dropped 3 bases, with 7 bases sitting between them. This CDR3 spans 13 amino acids. CDR3 nucleotides: TGTGCCAGCAGTTTAGTCAGGGACACTGAAGCTTTCTTT. It encodes CASSLVRDTEAFF.

This clonotype was recorded many times. The chain joins TRBV9 to TRBJ2-2; D may be TRBD2 (5 bases). V lost 3 bases to trimming and J lost 4 bases, with 16 bases between them. This CDR3 comprises 16 residues. In germline, CDR1 is SGDLS, CDR2 YYNGEE. CDR3 sequence: CASSAPSTGSTGELFF. The CDR3 DNA follows: TGTGCCAGCAGCGCCCCTTCTACGGGGAGCACCGGGGAGCTGTTTTTT.

This clonotype was recorded many times. The CDR3 DNA reads TGCGCCAGCAGCTTGGCTCCGGGACTAGAAATCGGGGAGCTGTTTTTT. Translating gives CASSLAPGLEIGELFF. This chain links TRBV5-1 with TRBJ2-2; 8 bases are shared with TRBD2. Losses at the gene ends were 0 bases for V and 7 bases for J; bases not matched to a gene: 8. Germline values: CDR1 SGHRS, CDR2 YFSETQ. The CDR3 has 16 amino acids.

This clonotype showed up many times. The gene calls are TRBV6-1 and TRBJ1-3, with D hard to call. CDR3 size: 14 residues. Trimming pared 6 bases from V and 0 bases from J, leaving 9 bases between. Looked up from germline, CDR1 is MNHNS and CDR2 is SASEGT. The CDR3 DNA is TGTGCCAGCAGGGGCTTCAACTCTGGAAACACCATATATTTT. Translation gives CASRGFNSGNTIYF.

Many counts were recorded for this clonotype. This chain links TRBV12-3 or TRBV12-4 with TRBJ2-7; maybe TRBD2 (6 bases). The CDR3 is 14 amino acids. Trimming shortened V by 7 bases and J by 6 bases, and 19 bases separated the two germline ends. The CDR3 here is CASTRPGLRREQYF. The CDR3 DNA is TGTGCCAGCACTCGACCGGGACTTCGGCGCGAGCAGTACTTC.

This clonotype was found many times. The J gene is TRBJ1-1, the V gene TRBV6-1; D not resolved. Germline V lookup: CDR1 MNHNS, CDR2 SASEGT. The CDR3 covers 15 residues. The ends were cut back, 3 bases at V and 0 bases at J, with 11 bases in the middle. This chain's CDR3 is CASSDRQSMNTEAFF. In DNA, the CDR3 is TGTGCCAGCAGTGATCGGCAGTCCATGAACACTGAAGCTTTCTTT.

This clonotype was observed at least ten times. The CDR3 region has the DNA TGTGCCAGCACTCGGCAAACTACCGGGGAGCTGTTTTTT. Its protein product is CASTRQTTGELFF. The chain links TRBV6-1 to TRBJ2-2; D unclear. Trimming cost V 7 bases and J 5 bases, with 11 bases left between them. The germline V gene encodes CDR1 MNHNS and CDR2 SASEGT. The CDR3 is 13 residues long.

This clonotype was detected a few times. The chain has TRBV9 and TRBJ2-7, with 7 bases identical to TRBD1. CDR3 length: 13 residues. Germline trimming cut 9 bases from V and 2 bases from J; bases unmatched to any gene: 8. Germline V lookup: CDR1 SGDLS, CDR2 YYNGEE. CDR3 sequence (DNA): TGTGCCACCCAACCGGGACAGACCTACGAGCAGTACTTC. Protein sequence: CATQPGQTYEQYF.

Ten or more counts support this clonotype. At one end, the junction sequence differs from germline, possibly due to a read error. This rearrangement joins TRBV19 to TRBJ2-5; 7 positions agree with TRBD1. The CDR3 consists of 13 residues. Germline values: CDR1 LNHDA, CDR2 SQIVND (reference sequence). The CDR3 DNA sequence: TGTGCCAGTGGGCCTGGGACAGAAGAGGCCCAGTACTTC. Encoded protein: CASGPGTEEAQYF.

The gene calls are TRBV12-3 or TRBV12-4 and TRBJ2-1; D assignment may be TRBD1 or TRBD2 (5 bases each). The CDR3 runs to 12 residues. Trimming stripped 5 bases from V and 6 bases from J, with 8 bases between. CDR3 loop: CASSGAGNEQFF. The CDR3 DNA reads TGTGCCAGCAGTGGGGCGGGCAATGAGCAGTTCTTC.

This clonotype appeared many times. V usage is TRBV5-8 and J usage is TRBJ1-2; 8 bases are a match to TRBD1. This CDR3 region has 14 residues. Germline values: CDR1 SGHTS, CDR2 YDEGEE. V dropped 6 bases and J dropped 2; count of bases not matched to a gene: 6. The chain's CDR3 is CASNPDRANYGYTF. The CDR3 DNA sequence: TGTGCCAGCAATCCGGACAGGGCGAACTATGGCTACACCTTC.

This clonotype was seen ten or more times. The J gene is TRBJ1-1, the V gene TRBV6-4, with TRBD1 as a possible D gene (5 bases). This CDR3 has 17 residues. The germline V gene has CDR1 MRHNA and CDR2 SNTAGT. The CDR3: CSVKKGLRYRVNTEAFF. In DNA form, the CDR3 reads TGTTCAGTTAAGAAGGGACTGCGCTACAGAGTGAACACTGAAGCTTTCTTT.

This clonotype came up many times. The rearrangement joins TRBV24-1 to TRBJ2-5; D call uncertain. V lost 5 bases and J 4 bases, leaving 4 bases between the germline ends. Germline CDR1 KGHDR, CDR2 SFDVKD. This CDR3 is built from 11 residues. The CDR3 DNA reads as TGTGCCACCAGTGGAGGAGAGACCCAGTACTTC. Protein: CATSGGETQYF.

The chain has TRBV6-5 and TRBJ2-7; TRBD2 aligns across 9 bases. The CDR3 extends over 17 amino acids. Germline-derived CDR1 and CDR2 are MNHEY and SVGAGI. J was trimmed by 5 bases and V by 4 bases; bases with no gene match: 15. Here the CDR3 reads CASSLWGGSGSSNEQYF. The CDR3 nucleotides are TGTGCCAGCAGTTTGTGGGGGGGTAGCGGGAGTTCGAACGAGCAGTACTTC.

This chain uses TRBV6-1 with TRBJ1-2; 8 bases match TRBD1. Unmatched junction bases numbered 3, after V lost 0 bases and J lost 6 bases. The CDR3 is made up of 14 amino acids. Germline V lookup: CDR1 MNHNS, CDR2 SASEGT. CDR3 region: CASSEAGQGHGYTF. The CDR3 DNA is TGTGCCAGCAGTGAAGCCGGACAGGGCCATGGCTACACCTTC.

V gene TRBV7-8 combines with J gene TRBJ2-7; 7 nucleotides align to TRBD1. There are 14 residues in the CDR3. With V trimmed by 5 bases and J by 6 bases, 10 bases remained unmatched. Per germline, CDR1 SGHVS and CDR2 FQNEAQ. As DNA, the CDR3 is TGTGCCAGCAGCGCCCGGACAGGTCGGCTCGAGCAGTACTTC. Its translation is CASSARTGRLEQYF.

The chain is built from TRBV6-1 and TRBJ1-1; a possible D gene is TRBD1 (6 bases). V was clipped by 6 bases and J by 1 base, with 18 bases between them. Germline CDR1 MNHNS, CDR2 SASEGT. This CDR3 region has 16 residues. The CDR3 DNA sequence: TGTGCCAGCAGACTAATGGGGGCAGGATGGAACACTGAAGCTTTCTTT. The encoded protein is CASRLMGAGWNTEAFF.

This clonotype was detected ten times or more. Here the CDR3 DNA reads TGCAGTGCTCCAAAGGGCCATAATTCACCCCTCCACTTT. Encoded protein: CSAPKGHNSPLHF. The V gene is TRBV20-1, the J gene TRBJ1-6; no firm D call. The length of the CDR3 is 13 residues. Germline V gene lookup returns CDR1 DFQATT and CDR2 SNEGSKA (reference sequence). V was cut by 5 bases and J by 5 bases, with 10 bases left in between.